The 30 T cell receptor beta chains in this list originate from one sample, sequenced in a study of control samples from healthy donors and cancer patients. Sequencing was performed with immunoSEQ multiplex PCR; in TCRdb, only in-frame clones are kept and a portion is missing. The table shows about 110,000 clones, with 88% occurring only once. The sample consisted of PBMCs. These receptor sequences come from a woman aged 55 to 70 with lung cancer.

The chain joins TRBV19 to TRBJ2-7, with 8 bases lining up with TRBD1. This CDR3 comprises 16 residues. Germline CDR1 LNHDA, CDR2 SQIVND (reference sequence). V was clipped by 4 bases and J by 4 bases; unmatched bases: 12. CDR3: CASSTYPGGNSYEQYF. For the CDR3, the DNA is TGTGCCAGTAGTACCTATCCAGGGGGCAATTCATACGAGCAGTACTTC.

J is TRBJ2-2 and V is TRBV28, with TRBD2 as a possible D gene (5 bases). This CDR3 is built from 13 residues. Germline assignment: CDR1 MDHEN and CDR2 SYDVKM. The germline V and J ends were trimmed by 6 bases and 17 bases, with 22 bases remaining between them. In DNA, the CDR3 is TGTGCCAGCAGGCCCCGGGGTGCGGTAGAGGGTTTTTTT. It yields the protein CASRPRGAVEGFF.

This clone was detected a few times. V gene TRBV18 combines with J gene TRBJ1-1; 7 bases are a match to TRBD1. Germline loops: CDR1 KGHSH, CDR2 LQKENI. CDR3 size: 14 residues. V lost 6 bases to trimming and J lost 1 base; unmatched junction nucleotides: 5. CDR3 region: CASSLGQRNTEAFF. The CDR3 DNA is TGTGCCAGCTCCCTGGGACAGAGGAACACTGAAGCTTTCTTT.

This chain uses TRBV24-1 with TRBJ1-2, with TRBD1 matching over 9 bases. The germline gives CDR1 KGHDR, CDR2 SFDVKD. V lost 2 bases and J lost 8; bases outside the gene matches: 8. CDR3 length: 15 amino acids. For the CDR3, the DNA is TGTGCCACCAGTGATTCCGGGACAGGGACGAGAGGCTACACCTTC. This codes for CATSDSGTGTRGYTF.

The chain is built from TRBV28 and TRBJ1-2; D is uncertain. The V gene lost 6 bases and the J gene lost 7 bases, with 12 bases spanning the gap. The CDR3 covers 12 residues. Germline lookup yields CDR1 MDHEN and CDR2 SYDVKM. The CDR3 region has the DNA TGTGCCAGCAGCCCCCCAGCGGGTGGCTACACCTTC. Protein: CASSPPAGGYTF.

The chain carries TRBV6-5 and TRBJ1-4, with 9 positions matching TRBD1. J lost 8 bases, V lost 8 bases, and 9 bases had no gene match. Germline CDR1 reads MNHEY; CDR2 reads SVGAGI. The CDR3 length is 14 residues. In DNA, the CDR3 is TGTGCCAGCGGTTTGGACAGGGGTGGGGAAAAACTGTTTTTT. It encodes CASGLDRGGEKLFF.

The rearrangement uses TRBV2 and TRBJ1-1; D not certain. V lost 11 bases, J lost 1 base, and 8 bases lay in between. CDR3 size: 11 residues. Germline CDR1 and CDR2: SNHLY and FYNNEI. CDR3 protein: CAGWPNTEAFF. For the CDR3, the DNA is TGTGCCGGATGGCCGAACACTGAAGCTTTCTTT.

The V gene is TRBV28, the J gene TRBJ2-5; D is undetermined. V shed 1 base and J shed 1 base, with 10 bases lying between them. The length of the CDR3 is 15 residues. Germline V gives CDR1 MDHEN, CDR2 SYDVKM. Here the CDR3 DNA reads TGTGCCAGCAGTTTATTTTCAGGTATCCAAGAGACCCAGTACTTC. Protein product: CASSLFSGIQETQYF.

The rearrangement uses TRBV18 and TRBJ1-1, with a possible D match to TRBD1 (6 bases). The CDR3 length is 14 residues. Germline-derived CDR1 and CDR2 are KGHSH and LQKENI. Deletions cut 3 bases from V and 5 bases from J, with 13 bases between. CDR3 loop: CASSPGGRGTEAFF. The CDR3 coding sequence is TGTGCCAGCTCACCGGGGGGGCGAGGAACTGAAGCTTTCTTT.

V is TRBV12-3 or TRBV12-4 and J is TRBJ2-1; TRBD2 matches at 11 bases. The CDR3 spans 13 residues. The V and J ends lost 6 bases and 6 bases, in that order; junction bases with no gene match: 1. The CDR3 region has the DNA TGTGCCAGCAGCCTAGCGGGGGGCAATGAGCAGTTCTTC. Residues: CASSLAGGNEQFF.

The rearrangement uses TRBV5-5 and TRBJ1-1; D ambiguous. Per germline, CDR1 SGHKS and CDR2 YYEKEE (reference sequence). The CDR3 runs 13 residues. V lost 0 bases to trimming and J lost 8 bases, with 11 bases between them. The CDR3 is CASSLAPEPEAFF. In DNA form, the CDR3 reads TGTGCCAGCAGCTTGGCGCCGGAGCCCGAAGCTTTCTTT.

The chain recombines TRBV5-1 with TRBJ1-4; 7 bases are shared with TRBD1. The germline CDR1 and CDR2 sequences are SGHRS and YFSETQ. J lost 5 bases, V lost 0 bases, and 10 bases had no gene match. This CDR3 region has 17 residues. The CDR3 coding sequence is TGCGCCAGCAGCTTGGGCACTAAGGGGGCTCTAAATGAAAAACTGTTTTTT. Protein: CASSLGTKGALNEKLFF.

The CDR3 is CASSHPDNEQFF. DNA for the CDR3: TGTGCCAGCTCGCATCCAGACAATGAGCAGTTCTTC. This chain connects TRBV18 to TRBJ2-1; no definite D call. V was pared by 6 bases and J by 5 bases, with 8 bases between. This CDR3 is 12 amino acids long. CDR1 is KGHSH and CDR2 is LQKENI in the germline V gene.

The rearrangement joins TRBV12-5 to TRBJ2-1; no definite D call. With 0 bases removed from V and 9 bases from J, the gap between germline ends came to 9 bases. The CDR3 is 13 residues long. Germline CDR1 LGHNT, CDR2 FRNRAP. CDR3 in DNA: TGTGCTAGTGGTTTGGTACCGGGTGGTGAGCAGTTCTTC. Protein: CASGLVPGGEQFF.

The gene calls are TRBV5-6 and TRBJ2-2; the D gene is possibly TRBD1 (6 bases). Germline loops: CDR1 SGHDT, CDR2 YYEEEE. Trimming removed 4 bases at V and 6 bases at J, with 10 bases between. This CDR3 comprises 13 residues. The CDR3 here is CASSHRVPGELFF. The CDR3 region has the DNA TGTGCCAGCAGCCACAGGGTACCCGGGGAGCTGTTTTTT.

This clone came up a few times. This sequence joins TRBV6-5 and TRBJ2-2; D is ambiguous. The V and J ends lost 2 bases and 4 bases respectively, with 5 bases between them. Germline CDR1 reads MNHEY; CDR2 reads SVGAGI. The CDR3 loop spans 13 amino acids. CDR3 nucleotide sequence: TGTGCCAGCAGTTACGGGGTCACCGGGGAGCTGTTTTTT. It codes for CASSYGVTGELFF.

The rearrangement joins TRBV5-1 to TRBJ1-5; D gene ambiguous. CDR3 length: 14 residues. Germline CDR1 reads SGHRS; CDR2 reads YFSETQ. With 0 bases removed from V and 2 bases from J, the gap between germline ends came to 6 bases. The CDR3 here is CASSLGDRNQPQHF. CDR3 nucleotide sequence: TGCGCCAGCAGCTTGGGGGATCGCAATCAGCCCCAGCATTTT.

CDR3 nucleotide sequence: TGTGCCAGCAGTTCACAGGGGGCAGGCACTGAAGCTTTCTTT. Translation gives CASSSQGAGTEAFF. The chain combines TRBV27 with TRBJ1-1, with 9 bases matching TRBD1. CDR3 length: 14 residues. V shed 4 bases, J shed 4 bases, and the junction held 4 bases outside the gene matches. The germline CDR1 and CDR2 sequences are MNHEY and SMNVEV (reference sequence).

The chain carries TRBV28 and TRBJ1-4; D not certain. The germline V gene has CDR1 MDHEN and CDR2 SYDVKM. Deletions cut 8 bases from V and 6 bases from J, with 10 bases between. This CDR3 comprises 12 residues. For the CDR3, the DNA is TGTGCCAGCGGCAGTCTTTATGAAAAACTGTTTTTT. Translated, it gives CASGSLYEKLFF. The variable domain in full, completed from reference TRBV28 and TRBJ1-4, reads DVKVTQSSRYLVKRTGEKVFLECVQDMDHENMFWYRQDPGLGLRLIYFSYDVKMKEKGDIPEGYSVSREKKERFSLILESASTNQTSMYLCASGSLYEKLFFGSGTQLSVL.

This clone has a handful of counts. V and J are TRBV5-4 and TRBJ2-3; 7 positions agree with TRBD1. CDR3 length equals 15 residues. CDR1 is SGHNT and CDR2 is YYREEE in the germline V gene (reference sequence). V trimming: 1 base; J trimming: 2 bases; junction bases outside the gene matches: 4. For the CDR3, the DNA is TGTGCCAGCAGCTTGTCGCAGGGGGACACAGATACGCAGTATTTT. It yields the protein CASSLSQGDTDTQYF. Together with reference TRBV5-4 and TRBJ2-3, the CDR3 gives the full variable domain: ETGVTQSPTHLIKTRGQQVTLRCSSQSGHNTVSWYQQALGQGPQFIFQYYREEENGRGNFPPRFSGLQFPNYSSELNVNALELDDSALYLCASSLSQGDTDTQYFGPGTRLTVL.

This sequence joins TRBV5-4 and TRBJ2-7, with 14 bases lining up with TRBD2. The V gene end was trimmed by 4 bases and the J gene end by 9 bases; junction bases not matched to a gene: 6. Germline V gene lookup returns CDR1 SGHNT and CDR2 YYREEE (reference sequence). This CDR3 is 14 amino acids long. The CDR3, as DNA: TGTGCCAGCAGCGGGGGACTAGCGGGAGCGGGGCAGTACTTC. Its translation: CASSGGLAGAGQYF.

The chain combines TRBV24-1 with TRBJ1-1; TRBD1 is a possible D gene (6 bases). CDR1 and CDR2 from the germline V gene are KGHDR and SFDVKD. Deletions cut 4 bases from V and 0 bases from J, with 17 bases between. The CDR3 runs to 17 residues. DNA of the CDR3: TGTGCCACCAGTGACCTAGGGGGGCGGGGAATGAACACTGAAGCTTTCTTT. Encoded protein: CATSDLGGRGMNTEAFF.

This chain joins TRBV24-1 and TRBJ1-1; 9 bases are shared with TRBD1. The length of the CDR3 is 17 residues. Germline CDR1 KGHDR, CDR2 SFDVKD. Trimming at V came to 3 bases and at J to 1 base, leaving 8 bases not matched to a gene. CDR3 bases: TGTGCCACCAGTGATGCGGGGGTGGGACAGGGGAACACTGAAGCTTTCTTT. Residues: CATSDAGVGQGNTEAFF.

This clone was seen only once. V is TRBV11-2 and J is TRBJ1-1; 10 nucleotides agree with TRBD1. Trimming at V came to 5 bases and at J to 1 base, leaving 4 bases not matched to a gene. Germline lookup yields CDR1 SGHAT and CDR2 FQNNGV. This CDR3 is built from 15 residues. CDR3 region: CASSQRDRGNTEAFF. The CDR3 DNA is TGTGCCAGCAGCCAAAGGGACAGGGGGAACACTGAAGCTTTCTTT.

The chain carries TRBV7-2 and TRBJ2-3; 10 bases map to TRBD2. With 1 base clipped from V and 6 bases from J, the junction kept 10 bases outside the gene matches. The V gene's germline CDR1 is SGHTA and CDR2 FQGNSA. There are 17 residues in the CDR3. The CDR3 protein is CASSLGIAGGSTDTQYF. The CDR3 DNA reads as TGTGCCAGCAGCTTAGGTATAGCGGGAGGATCAACTGATACGCAGTATTTT.

The rearrangement joins TRBV6-2 or TRBV6-3 to TRBJ2-1, with 10 positions matching TRBD2. This CDR3 is 17 amino acids long. Germline values: CDR1 MNHEY, CDR2 SVGEGT. The V segment lost 6 bases and the J segment 6 bases; nucleotides outside the gene matches: 14. In DNA form, the CDR3 reads TGTGCCAGCAGCCTTCCCTTAGCGGGGGGCAATCTCAATGAGCAGTTCTTC. It codes for CASSLPLAGGNLNEQFF.

This clone was detected once. The genes are TRBV6-1 and TRBJ2-3; the match to TRBD2 covers 8 bases. The CDR3 length is 17 residues. Germline V lookup: CDR1 MNHNS, CDR2 SASEGT. V shed 6 bases and J 3 bases; nucleotides not matched to a gene: 14. CDR3 sequence (DNA): TGTGCCAGCAGCGAACCGTTGGGGCTAGCGGGTACAGATACGCAGTATTTT. It is translated as CASSEPLGLAGTDTQYF.

This clone has only a few counts. V and J are TRBV7-3 and TRBJ1-1, with D unresolved. The CDR3 runs 15 residues. Germline V gene lookup returns CDR1 SGHTA and CDR2 FQGTGA. V was cut by 3 bases and J by 0 bases, with 11 bases left in between. For the CDR3, the DNA is TGTGCCAGCAGCTTTCAGCCCAACATGAACACTGAAGCTTTCTTT. Translation gives CASSFQPNMNTEAFF. The entire variable domain, with the rest obtained from reference TRBV7-3 and TRBJ1-1, is as follows: GAGVSQTPSNKVTEKGKYVELRCDPISGHTALYWYRQSLGQGPEFLIYFQGTGAADDSGLPNDRFFAVRPEGSVSTLKIQRTERGDSAVYLCASSFQPNMNTEAFFGQGTRLTVV.

V is TRBV6-5 and J is TRBJ1-2; 8 bases match TRBD1. V gave up 3 bases and J gave up 8 bases; unmatched junction bases: 11. The CDR3 has 15 amino acids. Germline V gene sequence: CDR1 MNHEY, CDR2 SVGAGI. Here the CDR3 DNA reads TGTGCCAGCAGTTATTCAGGACAGGGCTTAGGCGGCTACACCTTC. It is translated as CASSYSGQGLGGYTF.

The rearrangement links TRBV2 to TRBJ2-3; no clear D gene. V was pared by 6 bases and J by 2 bases, with 6 bases between. The CDR3 runs 12 residues. In germline, CDR1 is SNHLY, CDR2 FYNNEI. CDR3 sequence reads: CASRGITDTQYF. The CDR3 DNA sequence: TGTGCCAGCAGAGGAATCACAGATACGCAGTATTTT.